Given below is one TCR beta chain in context. Its antigen specificity is not known. Base-call qualities are not available, and no considerably larger clone is one nucleotide away. CDR1 SGHVS and CDR2 FNYEAQ were looked up in the germline V gene. Here V drops 5 bases and J drops 0 bases, and the junction holds 17 bases not matched to any gene. From cysteine to phenylalanine, the CDR3 is 20 amino acids long. Only CDR3 DNA remains: 60 bases, in frame from the first base. The donors were about 40 Caucasian individuals from Russia, aged 6 to 90 years, who were systemically healthy. Each donor gave ten milliliters of peripheral blood, drawn into EDTA-treated Vacutainer tubes. Ficoll-Paque density-gradient centrifugation was used to isolate PBMCs, with at least 6 million obtained per sample. Trizol reagent was used to extract total RNA from PBMCs, with at least 6 micrograms per sample. For every donor, an aliquot of PBMCs went through flow cytometry to measure the percentages of naive CD45RAhigh/CD27high T cells.

This sample is drawn from a study of blood T cells in healthy people across ages (dated by TCRdb to between 2014 and 2016). Regarding the complete study: In model experiments, roughly one uniquely barcoded TCR beta cDNA molecule per two T cells was captured by template switching. Using deep sequencing normalized with unique cDNA molecular identifiers, the study measured how TCR beta repertoire diversity changes with age. The donors were split into four age groups: young (average around 15 years), middle-aged (nearly 40), aged (approximately 60) and long-lived (under 85). To avoid experimental bias, donors of different ages were randomly spread across the sequencing lanes. Two additional independent replicas of 1 million unique cDNA reads from the same blood draw were analyzed for two donors (one aged 18 to 30 and one aged 80 or older).

Library method: 5' RACE. Sequencing was performed on an Illumina HiSeq 2500. A second PCR of roughly 7 to 11 cycles was run with a J-beta primer mix and a sample-barcoded 5' primer. A template-switch 5' adaptor carrying 12 random nucleotides introduced a unique molecular identifier onto each TCR beta cDNA molecule. At least 3 million CDR3-containing paired-end reads were obtained from each sample. First-strand cDNA was synthesized from all RNA with the Mint cDNA synthesis kit, primed by a TRBC-specific oligonucleotide. Following uracil-DNA glycosylase treatment, a first 18-cycle PCR with universal primers M1SS and BC2_uni_R was performed on all cDNA. The source study handled its data this way. For normalization, 1 million high-quality reads, each with a distinct molecular identifier, were randomly selected from each sample. Instead of being binned into consensus sequences, reads that shared molecular identifiers were thrown out. MiTCR, set to a Q25 quality threshold and the strictest error-elimination algorithm, was used for CDR3 identification, clonotype clustering and error correction. A nonparametric unseen species model using Euler transformation provided a lower-bound estimate of total TCR beta diversity. TCRdb applied fastp at Q25 and MiXCR to the public reads, then kept only in-frame beta chains. Rows merge per CDR3 protein into single entries with the most common DNA and genes. The V and J calls reflect TCRdb's pipeline rather than the authors' work. Present in this sample are 700,000 or so distinct CDR3 sequences, 22% of which were seen just once. Clones ranked in the top ten supply around a fifth of the sample.

General study outcomes and caveats: Because the CMV infection status of the donors was unknown, age-related changes in expanded clonotypes may potentially have been confounded. Observed TCR beta diversity per million T cells fell roughly linearly with age, and a significant reduction was already apparent by age about 38. Since profiling was done on bulk unsorted PBMCs, naive and antigen-experienced compartments could not be conclusively compared. Compared with the aged group, the long-lived group had more naive CD4+ T cells, fewer expanded clones and increased TCR diversity, suggesting age selection. A strong correlation was found between observed TCR beta diversity and the percentage of naive T cells measured by flow cytometry. Estimates of total diversity based on one million sequenced T cells were regarded as lower bounds and as underestimates.

The clonotype was recovered from a man aged 70 or older in good health. The chain employs TRBV7-6 and TRBJ2-2, with 8 junctional bases fitting TRBD2. Sequencing was performed on blood. The CDR3 reads as follows: CASSPFQRGPHQANTGELFF. The DNA reads as follows: TGTGCCAGCAGCCCTTTCCAGCGGGGGCCCCACCAAGCGAACACCGGGGAGCTGTTTTTT. Where the CDR3 stops, the reference TRBV7-6 and TRBJ2-2 genes take over; the full variable domain is GAGVSQSPRYKVTKRGQDVALRCDPISGHVSLYWYRQALGQGPEFLTYFNYEAQQDKSGLPNDRFSAERPEGSISTLTIQRTEQRDSAMYRCASSPFQRGPHQANTGELFFGEGSRLTVL.